This T cell receptor (beta chain) is from a study of cytomegalovirus exposure and HLA in healthy donors. Germline trimming cut 6 bases from V and 4 bases from J; bases unmatched to any gene: 5. The germline gives CDR1 MNHEY, CDR2 SMNVEV (reference sequence). CDR3 length equals 13 residues. Whole-study findings and limits: The analysis excluded some indistinguishable V segments, including TRBV6-2 and TRBV6-3.

This PCR relied on a set of 60 Vbeta primers and 13 Jbeta primers. Some clones are missing from TCRdb's copy, which holds only in-frame ones; the method was immunoSEQ multiplex PCR. The table has about 110,000 clones, about 70% seen once. As regards this clone: No antigen is known for it.

The sample comprised PBMCs. The chain has TRBV27 and TRBJ1-1; the match to TRBD1 covers 7 bases. The sequence came from a man aged 50 to 59 in good health and CMV-seropositive. CDR3 nucleotides: TGTGCCAGCAGAAGACCAGGGGGCACTGAAGCTTTCTTT. Protein: CASRRPGGTEAFF.